The source of this T cell receptor (beta chain) is a study of T cells after posttransplantation cyclophosphamide. Overall study findings and caveats: Tissue-infiltrating T cells from skin or gut overlapped little with blood T cells.

This clone has at least ten counts. Its cognate antigen is unknown. With 0 bases removed from V and 3 bases from J, the gap between germline ends came to 9 bases. Germline CDR1 reads SGHRS; CDR2 reads YFSETQ. This CDR3 comprises 14 residues. The related graft donor's blood sample was taken on the day of bone marrow donation. Using immunoSEQ multiplex PCR, the repertoire was profiled, and TCRdb retains in-frame clones only, with some absent. The sample is made up of tens of thousands of clones, none counted only once. Source material: PBMCs. The V and J genes are TRBV5-1 and TRBJ1-1; no reliable D call. The clonotype comes from a man in his forties in good health, CMV-negative, and a related stem cell transplant donor. The CDR3 coding sequence is TGCGCCAGCAGCTTGGTCGTCAGCGACACTGAAGCTTTCTTT. Amino acid sequence: CASSLVVSDTEAFF.